This T cell receptor (beta chain) originates from a study of blood T cells in healthy people across ages. Next came a second PCR, run for about 7 to 12 cycles, which used a sample-barcoded 5' primer along with a J-beta primer mix. Via MiXCR, TCRdb re-called the 5' RACE reads, giving one row per CDR3 protein. The sample consists of more than 650,000 distinct CDR3 sequences, roughly 24% of them appearing once. This clonotype was recorded a few times. The germline V and J ends were trimmed by 4 bases and 0 bases, with 9 bases remaining between them. The CDR3 spans 13 residues. Germline-derived CDR1 and CDR2 are SQVTM and ANQGSEA. The same sample was also studied in work on T cells of mothers and their children.

The sample consisted of blood. This chain uses TRBV29-1 with TRBJ1-2; no clear D gene. The sequence came from a boy between 10 and 17 years old in good health. The CDR3 DNA sequence: TGCAGCGTTGGAGGCAGCCCTAACTATGGCTACACCTTC. As protein: CSVGGSPNYGYTF.